The next 21 T cell receptor beta chains were all read from a single sample in a study of identical twins. MiXCR, applied by TCRdb to the 5' RACE reads, yields one record per CDR3 protein. The sample shows around 690,000 distinct CDR3 sequences, 21% of them seen only once. This sample was shared with a second study, whose subject was T cells expressing NK-cell markers.

The sequenced sample was PBMCs. The receptors stem from a woman younger than 35 in good health.

This clonotype was counted at least ten times. The chain links TRBV12-3 or TRBV12-4 to TRBJ2-3; D might be TRBD1 (6 bases). CDR3 size: 14 residues. Trimming pared 6 bases from V and 3 bases from J, leaving 13 bases between. The CDR3 nucleotides are TGTGCCAGCAGCTTGGGGGCAAGGACAGATACGCAGTATTTT. Its protein product is CASSLGARTDTQYF.

In its sample, this clonotype was seen a few times. CDR3 sequence: CASSLGPSDGQPQHF. The CDR3 DNA reads TGTGCCAGCAGCTTAGGTCCCAGCGACGGTCAGCCCCAGCATTTT. The chain combines TRBV7-2 with TRBJ1-5; unclear D gene. Trimming took 1 base from V and 6 from J, leaving 13 bases between them. The V gene's germline CDR1 is SGHTA and CDR2 FQGNSA. The CDR3 has 15 residues.

This clonotype was recorded many times. The chain recombines TRBV29-1 with TRBJ1-1; 7 bases map to TRBD1. The CDR3 runs to 13 residues. The ends lost 6 bases at V and 5 bases at J; junction bases unmatched: 9. Germline assignment: CDR1 SQVTM and CDR2 ANQGSEA. CDR3 nucleotides: TGCAGCGTCGCGACAGGGCAAGGAACTGAAGCTTTCTTT. It yields the protein CSVATGQGTEAFF. The full variable domain, its missing parts supplied by reference TRBV29-1 and TRBJ1-1, is SAVISQKPSRDICQRGTSLTIQCQVDSQVTMMFWYRQQPGQSLTLIATANQGSEATYESGFVIDKFPISRPNLTFSTLTVSNMSPEDSSIYLCSVATGQGTEAFFGQGTRLTVV.

In this sample, this clonotype turned up many times. The chain is built from TRBV6-6 and TRBJ2-4; a weak D match, TRBD1 (5 bases). The germline gives CDR1 MNHNY, CDR2 SVGAGI (reference sequence). V dropped 2 bases and J dropped 5 bases, with 7 bases sitting between them. This CDR3 has 13 residues. CDR3 bases: TGTGCCAGCAGTTACGGGGCGCAAAACATTCAGTACTTC. Translating it yields CASSYGAQNIQYF.

This sequence joins TRBV7-9 and TRBJ1-1; a possible D gene is TRBD1 (5 bases). The V and J ends lost 5 bases and 11 bases respectively, with 21 bases between them. This CDR3 has 14 amino acids. Germline-derived CDR1 and CDR2 are SEHNR and FQNEAQ (reference sequence). CDR3 bases: TGTGCCAGCAGCCCCGAGGTAACGGGACCTGGGGCTTTCTTT. Protein: CASSPEVTGPGAFF.

The chain is built from TRBV5-5 and TRBJ1-2, with D tentatively TRBD1 (5 bases). Germline V gene sequence: CDR1 SGHKS, CDR2 YYEKEE (reference sequence). V lost 1 base and J lost 8, with 12 bases in between. CDR3 length: 13 amino acids. This chain's CDR3 is CASSLYQGGGYTF. CDR3 DNA sequence: TGTGCCAGCAGCTTGTATCAGGGAGGCGGCTACACCTTC.

The chain joins TRBV15 to TRBJ1-5; D is uncertain. Germline-derived CDR1 and CDR2 are LNHNV and YYDKDF (reference sequence). There are 15 residues in the CDR3. Deletions cut 1 base from V and 6 bases from J, with 13 bases between. CDR3 DNA: TGTGCCACCAGCAGAGGGGCCCCGAAGGGTCAGCCCCAGCATTTT. Protein product: CATSRGAPKGQPQHF.

The chain employs TRBV20-1 and TRBJ2-3; D is perhaps TRBD1 (6 bases). CDR1 DFQATT and CDR2 SNEGSKA come from the germline V gene (reference sequence). This CDR3 spans 15 amino acids. V gave up 4 bases and J gave up 2 bases, with 16 bases separating them. The CDR3 spells CSAKGERGVTDTQYF. The CDR3 DNA follows: TGCAGTGCTAAGGGGGAGAGAGGGGTCACAGATACGCAGTATTTT.

There are a few counts of this clonotype. Germline and junction disagree at one end, which may indicate a read error. The chain combines TRBV7-7 with TRBJ2-2; a possible D gene is TRBD1 (6 bases). Germline CDR1 SSHAT, CDR2 FNYEAQ (reference sequence). The CDR3 extends over 13 amino acids. The CDR3: CASSRDTGRELFF. The CDR3, as DNA: TGTGCTAGCAGTCGGGACACGGGGCGGGAGCTGTTTTTT.

This clonotype was seen more than once but under ten times. This rearrangement joins TRBV6-1 to TRBJ2-3; D is perhaps TRBD1 (6 bases). The ends were cut back, 6 bases at V and 4 bases at J, with 14 bases in the middle. Germline V gene lookup returns CDR1 MNHNS and CDR2 SASEGT. CDR3 length: 14 amino acids. The CDR3 nucleotides are TGTGCCAGCAGGCGACAGGCTATGGCAGATACGCAGTATTTT. This gives the protein CASRRQAMADTQYF.

In this sample, this clonotype turned up a few times. The chain couples TRBV12-3 or TRBV12-4 to TRBJ2-1; D gene unclear. The ends were cut back, 5 bases at V and 6 bases at J, with 11 bases in the middle. This CDR3 is built from 13 residues. The CDR3 sequence: CASSPTPANEQFF. The CDR3 DNA is TGTGCCAGCAGTCCGACTCCCGCCAATGAGCAGTTCTTC.

In this sample, this clonotype turned up a few times. This rearrangement joins TRBV20-1 to TRBJ1-1; D remains ambiguous. Trimming cost V 4 bases and J 7 bases, with 10 bases left between them. CDR1 DFQATT and CDR2 SNEGSKA come from the germline V gene (reference sequence). This CDR3 is 11 amino acids long. CDR3 loop: CSAKHSYEAFF. The DNA for the CDR3 is TGCAGTGCTAAACACAGTTATGAAGCTTTCTTT.

CDR3 sequence: CSARDLSGAPPEAFF. In DNA form, the CDR3 reads TGCAGTGCTAGAGATCTCTCGGGGGCCCCCCCGGAAGCTTTCTTT. This rearrangement joins TRBV20-1 to TRBJ1-1; a possible D gene is TRBD1 (6 bases). V was cut by 0 bases and J by 8 bases, with 19 bases left in between. Germline V gene lookup returns CDR1 DFQATT and CDR2 SNEGSKA (reference sequence). The CDR3 extends over 15 amino acids.

The rearrangement joins TRBV10-3 to TRBJ2-3; TRBD1 is a possible D gene (6 bases). Per the germline V gene, CDR1 is ENHRY and CDR2 is SYGVKD. The CDR3 totals 13 residues. V was cut by 10 bases and J by 5 bases, with 16 bases left in between. This CDR3 is CATGALEKDTQYF. The CDR3 DNA reads as TGTGCCACAGGGGCCCTAGAAAAAGATACGCAGTATTTT.

The chain carries TRBV20-1 and TRBJ1-2; D uncertain. Germline CDR1 and CDR2: DFQATT and SNEGSKA (reference sequence). The length of the CDR3 is 13 residues. Trimming shortened V by 1 base and J by 7 bases, and 13 bases separated the two germline ends. CDR3 protein: CSARARLSGGYTF. The CDR3 nucleotides are TGCAGTGCTAGAGCTCGCTTGTCTGGTGGCTACACCTTC.

The V and J genes are TRBV5-1 and TRBJ2-2; perhaps TRBD2 as D (5 bases). Trimming took 3 bases from V and 4 from J, leaving 7 bases between them. Looked up from germline, CDR1 is SGHRS and CDR2 is YFSETQ. The CDR3 runs 13 residues. The DNA for the CDR3 is TGCGCCAGCAGCTGGACTGTCACCGGGGAGCTGTTTTTT. As protein: CASSWTVTGELFF.

V and J are TRBV15 and TRBJ2-1; tentatively, D is TRBD2 (7 bases). The CDR3 extends over 15 amino acids. The V gene's germline CDR1 is LNHNV and CDR2 YYDKDF (reference sequence). Deletions cut 8 bases from V and 10 bases from J, with 24 bases between. The CDR3 nucleotides read TGTGCCACCGGTCCTAAGGGGGGGCAGTCCCGCGAGCAGTTCTTC. Protein: CATGPKGGQSREQFF. Full variable domain (outside the CDR3, taken from reference TRBV15 and TRBJ2-1): DAMVIQNPRYQVTQFGKPVTLSCSQTLNHNVMYWYQQKSSQAPKLLFHYYDKDFNNEADTPDNFQSRRPNTSFCFLDIRSPGLGDTAMYLCATGPKGGQSREQFFGPGTRLTVL.

In its sample, this clonotype was seen a few times. The chain combines TRBV12-5 with TRBJ2-2, with 9 bases lining up with TRBD1. The germline V gene has CDR1 LGHNT and CDR2 FRNRAP. This CDR3 is built from 17 residues. J gave up 1 base and V 1 base, and 4 bases lay outside the gene matches. CDR3 DNA sequence: TGTGCTAGTGGTTTGGGCCCGGGACAGGGGAACACCGGGGAGCTGTTTTTT. As protein: CASGLGPGQGNTGELFF.

The chain is built from TRBV7-7 and TRBJ2-1; 9 bases agree with TRBD2. The J segment lost 2 bases and the V segment lost 3 bases, leaving 17 bases of the junction unmatched. The CDR3 totals 20 residues. CDR1 is SSHAT and CDR2 is FNYEAQ in the germline V gene (reference sequence). CDR3 DNA sequence: TGTGCCAGCAGCTTTCGGAGTAGAAATAGCGGGAGAGGGGCCTACAATGAGCAGTTCTTC. Residues: CASSFRSRNSGRGAYNEQFF.

DNA for the CDR3: TGTGCCACCAGGGACACCTCTAGCACAGATACGCAGTATTTT. Its protein is CATRDTSSTDTQYF. This sequence joins TRBV2 and TRBJ2-3; weak D call: TRBD1 (6 bases). The CDR3 totals 14 residues. Germline V gene lookup returns CDR1 SNHLY and CDR2 FYNNEI. V lost 10 bases and J lost 0, with 14 bases in between. The variable domain in full, completed from reference TRBV2 and TRBJ2-3, reads EPEVTQTPSHQVTQMGQEVILRCVPISNHLYFYWYRQILGQKVEFLVSFYNNEISEKSEIFDDQFSVERPDGSNFTLKIRSTKLEDSAMYFCATRDTSSTDTQYFGPGTRLTVL.

The chain links TRBV4-1 to TRBJ2-7; 9 bases fit TRBD1. The CDR3 runs to 14 residues. The trim removed 4 bases at V and 5 bases at J, leaving 6 bases unmatched. The germline CDR1 and CDR2 sequences are MGHRA and YSYEKL. CDR3 loop: CASSRGTGQDEQYF. CDR3 bases: TGCGCCAGCAGCCGTGGGACAGGGCAGGACGAGCAGTACTTC.